One T cell receptor beta chain is described in this entry. The antigen is not known. The junction had 7 bases not matched to a gene; V was cut back by 10 bases and J by 4 bases. The CDR3 totals 14 residues. Germline values: CDR1 MGHDK, CDR2 SYGVNS. Healthy Caucasians, and only they, were the donors. This specimen belongs to a study of identical twins. Notes on the study in general: Conclusions relied on cross-sectional statistical analysis, not following the same donors. Analyses based on zero insertions could be partly confounded by invariant MAIT and iNKT cells.

Template switching (which added a universal primer site) was used, and cDNA carried unique molecular identifiers. In TCRdb, the 5' RACE reads were re-called with MiXCR into one record per CDR3 protein. The data contain hundreds of thousands of distinct CDR3 sequences, 8.5% to 9% of them singletons. This sample was shared with a second study, whose subject was yellow fever vaccine responses in identical twins.

This chain connects TRBV25-1 to TRBJ2-7, with 13 bases aligning to TRBD2. The sample comprised PBMCs. The sequence came from a young woman in good health. The CDR3 DNA reads TGTGCCACTGAGGGACTAGCGGGGACGTACGAGCAGTACTTC. It yields the protein CATEGLAGTYEQYF.